This entry is about one T cell receptor beta chain. Its antigen is currently unknown. This specimen belongs to a study of T-cell reconstitution after alpha-beta-depleted transplantation in children. General study findings and limits: By one year post-transplant, T-cell counts and diversity largely arose from T cells that were newly produced. The origin of high day-60 TCRbeta diversity in some patients lay in surviving recipient T cells and thymic progenitors.

The CDR3 is made up of 16 amino acids. The V end was cut by 1 base, the J end by 2 bases, with 15 bases between. Germline V gene sequence: CDR1 KGHSH, CDR2 LQKENI. The TCRbeta library was prepared with unique molecular identifiers. TCRdb re-called the PCR reads through MiXCR, storing one row per CDR3 protein. The sample has about 830,000 distinct CDR3 sequences; roughly 15% are singletons. The V and J genes are TRBV18 and TRBJ2-7; weak D call: TRBD2 (6 bases). The clonotype originates from a male patient younger than 18 who had a stem cell transplant for acute lymphoblastic leukemia, so the T cells may come from the graft donor. Sequenced here: PBMCs, mostly from graft donor cells, sampled 360 days after TCRalphabeta/CD19-depleted stem cell transplant. CDR3 sequence reads: CASSPRTGVLAYEQYF. The CDR3, as DNA: TGTGCCAGCTCACCACGGACGGGAGTGTTAGCCTACGAGCAGTACTTC.